This TCR beta chain was recovered during a study of T cell responses to AZD1222 COVID-19 vaccine. This clone came up once. Its antigen is unknown. The sample contains more than one DNA sequence encoding this CDR3. CDR1 and CDR2 from the germline V gene are SGDLS and YYNGEE. The CDR3 is 13 residues long. With 0 bases removed from V and 5 bases from J, the gap between germline ends came to 8 bases. Using immunoSEQ multiplex PCR, the repertoire was profiled, and TCRdb retains in-frame clones only, with some absent. This sample carries about 88,000 clones, roughly nine tenths of them seen once, and the ten largest clones take roughly 2.5%. Overall study findings and caveats: Spike regions recognized by vaccine-associated CD4 TCRs spanned the protein, led by 160-218 and 743-854. Spike-specific TCR depth and breadth grew after two AZD1222 doses. Clonal diversity was possibly underestimated; the donors were predominantly white British and more often female.

This receptor was taken from an adult in good health. This sample comprised peripheral blood, obtained on day 0 of AZD1222 vaccination. The chain employs TRBV9 and TRBJ1-1; D is undetermined. This CDR3 is CASSVEGGTEAFF. The CDR3 nucleotides are TGTGCCAGCAGCGTAGAGGGCGGAACTGAAGCTTTCTTT.